A single sample gave rise to the 10 T cell receptor beta chains below, sequenced in a study of shared clonotypes between healthy human individuals. The naive CD8 subset, CD45RO-negative cells positively selected for CCR7, excluded terminally differentiated effector memory CD45RA+ cells. Clones were sequenced by immunoSEQ multiplex PCR, and TCRdb holds only the in-frame ones, with some missing. In the table there are over 2,000,000 clones, just under 95% of which are singletons. Sequenced material: naive CD8+ T cells from PBMCs. Receptors were obtained from a young man in good health. Some clones in this sample may be carry-over from other donors' samples.

The chain couples TRBV5-1 to TRBJ1-2, with 9 nucleotides matching TRBD1. Germline assignment: CDR1 SGHRS and CDR2 YFSETQ. Losses at the gene ends were 7 bases for V and 3 bases for J; bases not matched to a gene: 16. The length of the CDR3 is 17 residues. The CDR3 reads CASGLSGQGSRYYGYTF. The CDR3, as DNA: TGCGCCAGCGGGTTGAGTGGACAGGGGTCCCGCTACTATGGCTACACCTTC.

The rearrangement joins TRBV7-9 to TRBJ2-5, with 9 nucleotides matching TRBD1. The CDR3 is 15 amino acids. J was trimmed by 5 bases and V by 7 bases; bases with no gene match: 11. Germline loops: CDR1 SEHNR, CDR2 FQNEAQ (reference sequence). The CDR3 nucleotides are TGTGCCAGCACGCGGGGACAGGGCGTCGATGAGACCCAGTACTTC. This gives the protein CASTRGQGVDETQYF.

The chain is built from TRBV2 and TRBJ2-7; 7 bases map to TRBD2. Germline V lookup: CDR1 SNHLY, CDR2 FYNNEI. Trimming cost V 6 bases and J 6 bases; bases outside gene matches: 5. There are 12 residues in the CDR3. The CDR3: CASRGLAVEQYF. The DNA of the CDR3 is TGTGCCAGCAGAGGCCTAGCGGTCGAGCAGTACTTC.

This sequence joins TRBV7-8 and TRBJ1-6; TRBD1 matches at 7 bases. CDR1 is SGHVS, CDR2 FQNEAQ, per germline. The CDR3 covers 15 residues. V was clipped by 5 bases and J by 8 bases; unmatched bases: 9. The CDR3 coding sequence is TGTGCCAGCAGCCTCCGGGACAGCACCTATTCACCCCTCCACTTT. It is translated as CASSLRDSTYSPLHF. The whole variable domain, filled in from reference TRBV7-8 and TRBJ1-6, reads GAGVSQSPRYKVAKRGQDVALRCDPISGHVSLFWYQQALGQGPEFLTYFQNEAQLDKSGLPSDRFFAERPEGSVSTLKIQRTQQEDSAVYLCASSLRDSTYSPLHFGNGTRLTVT.

The chain links TRBV28 to TRBJ1-5; TRBD1 is a possible D gene (5 bases). The CDR3 covers 21 residues. The V gene lost 7 bases and the J gene lost 1 base, with 32 bases spanning the gap. Germline lookup yields CDR1 MDHEN and CDR2 SYDVKM. The DNA for the CDR3 is TGTGCCAGCACCTTGGGCGGGGCCTTCGGGGGGTATATAGGGAGCAATCAGCCCCAGCATTTT. It yields the protein CASTLGGAFGGYIGSNQPQHF. Together with reference TRBV28 and TRBJ1-5, the CDR3 gives the full variable domain: DVKVTQSSRYLVKRTGEKVFLECVQDMDHENMFWYRQDPGLGLRLIYFSYDVKMKEKGDIPEGYSVSREKKERFSLILESASTNQTSMYLCASTLGGAFGGYIGSNQPQHFGDGTRLSIL.

The genes are TRBV6-5 and TRBJ2-7; maybe TRBD1 (6 bases). This CDR3 comprises 16 residues. Looked up from germline, CDR1 is MNHEY and CDR2 is SVGAGI. Trimming shortened V by 2 bases and J by 5 bases, and 19 bases separated the two germline ends. CDR3 bases: TGTGCCAGCAGTTACCTATCAGGGGCGGTGGTCAACGAGCAGTACTTC. Translated, it gives CASSYLSGAVVNEQYF.

The CDR3 region is CASSPDRGVEQYF. The CDR3, as DNA: TGCGCCAGCAGCCCAGACAGGGGAGTCGAGCAGTACTTC. The rearrangement joins TRBV4-3 to TRBJ2-7, with TRBD1 identical over 8 bases. This CDR3 is 13 amino acids long. V shed 4 bases, J shed 6 bases, and the junction held 5 bases outside the gene matches. Germline loops: CDR1 LGHNA, CDR2 YSLEER.

This chain connects TRBV29-1 to TRBJ2-3, with 9 bases matching TRBD2. Germline-derived CDR1 and CDR2 are SQVTM and ANQGSEA. The junction had 15 bases not matched to a gene; V was cut back by 5 bases and J by 6 bases. The CDR3 spans 16 residues. The CDR3 loop is CSVKGLAGNQWDTQYF. The DNA of the CDR3 is TGCAGCGTTAAAGGGCTAGCGGGGAACCAGTGGGATACGCAGTATTTT.

The V gene is TRBV6-6, the J gene TRBJ2-1; D is uncertain. The CDR3 extends over 14 amino acids. Trimming pared 6 bases from V and 8 bases from J, leaving 17 bases between. Germline loops: CDR1 MNHNY, CDR2 SVGAGI (reference sequence). In nucleotides, the CDR3 is TGTGCCAGCAGCAAGGGCCCGGCCCTCGATGAGCAGTTCTTC. Translated: CASSKGPALDEQFF.

The chain employs TRBV11-2 and TRBJ2-1, with TRBD2 matching over 9 bases. The CDR3 spans 15 residues. V lost 5 bases, J lost 8 bases, and 10 bases stayed unmatched. In germline, CDR1 is SGHAT, CDR2 FQNNGV. This chain's CDR3 is CASSMREGPLDEQFF. Here the CDR3 DNA reads TGTGCCAGCAGCATGCGGGAGGGCCCATTAGATGAGCAGTTCTTC.